In its sample, the clone carrying this T cell receptor beta chain was seen once. Its cognate antigen is unknown. This entry is derived from a study of cytomegalovirus exposure and HLA in healthy donors. Findings and caveats of the study: TRBV6-2, TRBV6-3 and some other V segments were excluded as indistinguishable. Accounts indicate the classifier identified cytomegalovirus status with strong specificity and sensitivity. Sequencing had likely introduced a cluster of highly shared sequence variants as an artifact. There were several of the most significant clusters that appeared linked to common viral pathogens in a later analysis.

This CDR3 has 14 residues. V lost 7 bases to trimming and J lost 9 bases; unmatched junction nucleotides: 10. Germline CDR1 and CDR2: MNHEY and SMNVEV (reference sequence). The study ran its PCR with 60 Vbeta and 13 Jbeta primers. The protocol was immunoSEQ multiplex PCR, while the TCRdb copy is restricted to in-frame clones and leaves out a portion. The sample contains about 180,000 clones, more than 60% of which appear only once. The genes are TRBV27 and TRBJ2-3; 10 nucleotides agree with TRBD1. The receptor was derived from a woman aged 55-70 years in good health and CMV-seropositive. Sequences were obtained from PBMCs. This chain's CDR3 is CASTSGQGINTQYF. The DNA for the CDR3 is TGTGCCAGCACTTCGGGACAGGGGATAAACACGCAGTATTTT.